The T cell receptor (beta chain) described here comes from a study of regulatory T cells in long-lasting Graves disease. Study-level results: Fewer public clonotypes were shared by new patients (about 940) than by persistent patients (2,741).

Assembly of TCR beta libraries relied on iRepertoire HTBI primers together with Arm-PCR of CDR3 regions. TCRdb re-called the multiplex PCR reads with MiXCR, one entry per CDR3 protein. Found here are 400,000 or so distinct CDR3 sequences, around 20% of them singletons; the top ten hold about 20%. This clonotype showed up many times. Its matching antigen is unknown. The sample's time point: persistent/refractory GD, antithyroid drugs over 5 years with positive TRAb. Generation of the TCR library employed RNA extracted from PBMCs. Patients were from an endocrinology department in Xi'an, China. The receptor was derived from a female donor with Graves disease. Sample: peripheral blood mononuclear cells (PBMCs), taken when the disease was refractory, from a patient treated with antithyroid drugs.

In DNA form, the CDR3 reads TGTGCCAGCAGCTTAGCCAGGGTATACGAGCAGTACTTC. This codes for CASSLARVYEQYF. The chain is built from TRBV7-2 and TRBJ2-7; a possible D gene is TRBD1 (5 bases). Germline assignment: CDR1 SGHTA and CDR2 FQGNSA. Trimming shortened V by 0 bases and J by 4 bases, and 7 bases separated the two germline ends. The CDR3 loop spans 13 amino acids.